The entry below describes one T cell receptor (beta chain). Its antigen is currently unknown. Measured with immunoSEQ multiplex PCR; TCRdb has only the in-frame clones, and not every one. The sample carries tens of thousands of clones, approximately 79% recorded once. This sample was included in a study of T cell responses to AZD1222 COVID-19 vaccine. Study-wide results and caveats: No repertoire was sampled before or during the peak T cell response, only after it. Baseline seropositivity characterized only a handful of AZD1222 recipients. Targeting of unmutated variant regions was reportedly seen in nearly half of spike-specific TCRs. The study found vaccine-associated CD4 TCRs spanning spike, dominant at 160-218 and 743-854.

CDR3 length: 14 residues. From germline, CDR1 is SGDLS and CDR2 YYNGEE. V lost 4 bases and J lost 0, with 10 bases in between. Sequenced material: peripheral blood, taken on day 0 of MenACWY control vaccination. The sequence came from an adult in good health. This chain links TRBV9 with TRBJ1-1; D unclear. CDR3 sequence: CASSSRQMNTEAFF. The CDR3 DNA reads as TGTGCCAGCAGCTCGAGACAAATGAACACTGAAGCTTTCTTT.